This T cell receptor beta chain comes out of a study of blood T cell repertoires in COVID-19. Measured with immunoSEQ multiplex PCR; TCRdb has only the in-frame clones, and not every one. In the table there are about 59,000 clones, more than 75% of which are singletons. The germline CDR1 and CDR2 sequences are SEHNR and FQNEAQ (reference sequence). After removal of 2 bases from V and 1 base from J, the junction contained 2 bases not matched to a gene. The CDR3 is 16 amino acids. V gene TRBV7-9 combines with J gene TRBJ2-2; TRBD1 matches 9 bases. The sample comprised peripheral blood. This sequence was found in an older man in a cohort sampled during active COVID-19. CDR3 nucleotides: TGTGCCAGCAGCTTAACAGGGGGCCAGAACACCGGGGAGCTGTTTTTT. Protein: CASSLTGGQNTGELFF.